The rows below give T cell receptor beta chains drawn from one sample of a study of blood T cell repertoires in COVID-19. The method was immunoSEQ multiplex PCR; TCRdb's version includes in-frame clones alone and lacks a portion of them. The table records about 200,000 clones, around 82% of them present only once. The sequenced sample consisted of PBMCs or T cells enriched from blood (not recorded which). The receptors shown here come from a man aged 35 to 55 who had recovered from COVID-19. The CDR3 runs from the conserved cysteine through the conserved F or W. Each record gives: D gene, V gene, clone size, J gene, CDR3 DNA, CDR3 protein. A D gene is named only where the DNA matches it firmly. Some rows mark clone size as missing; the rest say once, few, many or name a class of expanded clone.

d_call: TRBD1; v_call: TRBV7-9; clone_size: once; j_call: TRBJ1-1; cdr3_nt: TGTGCCAGCAGCGAAATCTCCGGGACAGGGGAGCCTGAAGCTTTCTTT; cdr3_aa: CASSEISGTGEPEAFF
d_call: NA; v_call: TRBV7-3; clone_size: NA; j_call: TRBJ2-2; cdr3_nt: TGTGCCAGCAGCTTTTTGGCAGGGTACGACACCGGGGAGCTGTTTTTT; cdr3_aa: CASSFLAGYDTGELFF
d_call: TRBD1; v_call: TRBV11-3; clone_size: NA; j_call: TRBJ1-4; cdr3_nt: TGTGCCAGCAGCTTGGGACAGGTTAATGAAAAACTGTTTTTT; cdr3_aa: CASSLGQVNEKLFF
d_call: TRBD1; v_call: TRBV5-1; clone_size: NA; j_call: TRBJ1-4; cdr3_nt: TGCGCCAGCAGCCCGATGGGACAGGGAGATGAAAAACTGTTTTTT; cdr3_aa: CASSPMGQGDEKLFF
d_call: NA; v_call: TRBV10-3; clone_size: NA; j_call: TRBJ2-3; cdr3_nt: TGTGCCATACTTATCACAGATACGCAGTATTTT; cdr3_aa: CAILITDTQYF
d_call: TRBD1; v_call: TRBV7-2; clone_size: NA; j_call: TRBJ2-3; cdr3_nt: TGTGCCAGCAGCGCGGGGACAGGGAGGGCCACAGATACGCAGTATTTT; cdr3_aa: CASSAGTGRATDTQYF
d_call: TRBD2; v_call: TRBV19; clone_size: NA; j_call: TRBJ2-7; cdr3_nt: TGTGCCAGTAGTATCGTGGTCGCGGGGGGCTACGAGCAGTACTTC; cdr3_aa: CASSIVVAGGYEQYF
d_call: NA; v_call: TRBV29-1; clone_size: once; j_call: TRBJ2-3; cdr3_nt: TGCAGCGCCCATAGATCCACAGATACGCAGTATTTT; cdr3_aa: CSAHRSTDTQYF
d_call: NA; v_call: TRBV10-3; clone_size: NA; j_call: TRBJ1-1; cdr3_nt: TGTGCCATCAGTGAATCGCAACTCAACACTGAAGCTTTCTTT; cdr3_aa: CAISESQLNTEAFF
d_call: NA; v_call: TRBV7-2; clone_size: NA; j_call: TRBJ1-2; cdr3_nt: TGTGCCAGCAGCTTAGAAGTGTCAGGGGACGGCTACACCTTC; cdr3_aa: CASSLEVSGDGYTF
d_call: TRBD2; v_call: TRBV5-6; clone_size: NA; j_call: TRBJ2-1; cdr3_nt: TGTGCCAGCAGCTTGGGGACTAGCGACAATGAGCAGTTCTTC; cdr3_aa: CASSLGTSDNEQFF
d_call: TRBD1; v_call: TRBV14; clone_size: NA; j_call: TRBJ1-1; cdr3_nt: TGTGCCAGCAGCAATATCCTGGACAGGGAGGCTGAAGCTTTCTTT; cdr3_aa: CASSNILDREAEAFF
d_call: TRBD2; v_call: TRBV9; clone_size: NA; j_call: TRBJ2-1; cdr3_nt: TGTGCCAGCAGCCATGCGACTAGCGGGAGGCCCTCGGGTAATGAGCAGTTCTTC; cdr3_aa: CASSHATSGRPSGNEQFF
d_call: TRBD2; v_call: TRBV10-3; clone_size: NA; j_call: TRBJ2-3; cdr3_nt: TGTGCCACCAGACTAGCGGTTGGGGTAGATACGCAGTATTTT; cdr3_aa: CATRLAVGVDTQYF
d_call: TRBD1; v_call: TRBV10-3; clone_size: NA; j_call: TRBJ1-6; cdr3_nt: TGTGCCATCAGTGAGAGCTCAGGGCCATCAGGGGGTGATTCACCCCTCCACTTT; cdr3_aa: CAISESSGPSGGDSPLHF
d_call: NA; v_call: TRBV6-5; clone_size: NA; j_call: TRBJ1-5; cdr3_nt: TGTGCCAGCTCTAGGTCGGCGGAGGATCAGCCCCAGCATTTT; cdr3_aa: CASSRSAEDQPQHF
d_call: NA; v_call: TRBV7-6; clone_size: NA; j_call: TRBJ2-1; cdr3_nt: TGTGCCAGCAGCGGCAGTAATGAGCAGTTCTTC; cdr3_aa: CASSGSNEQFF
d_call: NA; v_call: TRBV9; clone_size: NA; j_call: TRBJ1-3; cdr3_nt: TGTGCCAGCAGCGTAATTAGTTCTGGAAACACCATATATTTT; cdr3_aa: CASSVISSGNTIYF
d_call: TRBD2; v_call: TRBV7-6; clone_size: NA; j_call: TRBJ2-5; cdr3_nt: TGTGCCAGCAGCTTAAATCCTAGCGGGGTCCAAGAGACCCAGTACTTC; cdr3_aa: CASSLNPSGVQETQYF
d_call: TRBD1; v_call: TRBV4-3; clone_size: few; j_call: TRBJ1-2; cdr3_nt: TGCGCCAGCAGCCAGGCCCCAGGGGGCGCGAGCTATGGCTACACCTTC; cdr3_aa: CASSQAPGGASYGYTF
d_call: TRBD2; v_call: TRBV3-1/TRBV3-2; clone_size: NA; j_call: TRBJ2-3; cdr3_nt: TGTGCCAGCAGCCTCATACCGACTAGCGGATATGGGGATACGCAGTATTTT; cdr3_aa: CASSLIPTSGYGDTQYF
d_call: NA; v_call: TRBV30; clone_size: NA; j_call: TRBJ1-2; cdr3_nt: TGTGCCTGGAGTGTATTCAGAAATGGCTACACCTTC; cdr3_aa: CAWSVFRNGYTF
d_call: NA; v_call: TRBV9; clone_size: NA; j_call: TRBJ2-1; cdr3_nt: TGTGCCAGCAGCGTGTCACAGACGAACAATGAGCAGTTCTTC; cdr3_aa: CASSVSQTNNEQFF
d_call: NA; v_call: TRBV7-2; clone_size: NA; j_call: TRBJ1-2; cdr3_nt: TGTGCCAGCGGACCACAGGGTGCCGCAACGGGCTACACCTTC; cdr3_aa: CASGPQGAATGYTF
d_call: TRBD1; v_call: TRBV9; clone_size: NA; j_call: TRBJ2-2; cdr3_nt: TGTGCCAGCAGCGTAGAACCGGGACAGCAGACGACCGGGGAGCTGTTTTTT; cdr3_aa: CASSVEPGQQTTGELFF
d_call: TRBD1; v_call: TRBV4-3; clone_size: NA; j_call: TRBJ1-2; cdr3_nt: TGCGCCAGCAGTCAAGGCTCGGGACAGGGAATAGAAGGCTACACCTTC; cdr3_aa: CASSQGSGQGIEGYTF
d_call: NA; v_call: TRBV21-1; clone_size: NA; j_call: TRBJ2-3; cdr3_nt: TGTGCCAGCAGCCCAGGTGCTTTCGGGACTAGCGGAACCAGCACAGATACGCAGTATTTT; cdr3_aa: CASSPGAFGTSGTSTDTQYF
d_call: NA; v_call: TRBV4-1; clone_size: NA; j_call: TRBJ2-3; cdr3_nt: TGCGCCAGCAGCCCGGCGGGCGGCACAGATACGCAGTATTTT; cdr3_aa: CASSPAGGTDTQYF
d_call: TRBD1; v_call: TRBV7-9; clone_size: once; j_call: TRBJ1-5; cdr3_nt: TGTGCCAGCAGCGTATCCCAGGGACAGGGAGGAAATCAGCCCCAGCATTTT; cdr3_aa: CASSVSQGQGGNQPQHF
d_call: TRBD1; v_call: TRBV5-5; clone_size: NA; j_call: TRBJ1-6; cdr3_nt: TGTGCCAGCAGCTTGGAGGACAGGGGACATTCACCCCTCCACTTT; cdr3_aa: CASSLEDRGHSPLHF
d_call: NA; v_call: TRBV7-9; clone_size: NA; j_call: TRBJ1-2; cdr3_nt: TGTGCCAGCAGCTTAGACGGACAATGGAACTATGGCTACACCTTC; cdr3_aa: CASSLDGQWNYGYTF
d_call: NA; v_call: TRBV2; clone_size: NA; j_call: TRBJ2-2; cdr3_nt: TGTGCCAGCAGACAGGGACTAAGCCCTGCCGGGGAGCTGTTTTTT; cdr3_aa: CASRQGLSPAGELFF
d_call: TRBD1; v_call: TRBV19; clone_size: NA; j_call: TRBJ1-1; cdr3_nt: TGTGCCTGTTACAGGGGCTATACGAGACCCACTGAAGCTTTCTTT; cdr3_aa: CACYRGYTRPTEAFF
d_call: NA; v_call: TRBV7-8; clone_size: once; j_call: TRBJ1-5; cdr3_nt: TGTGCCAGCAGCGGGGGGACGACGGGCCATCAGCCCCAGCATTTT; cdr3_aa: CASSGGTTGHQPQHF
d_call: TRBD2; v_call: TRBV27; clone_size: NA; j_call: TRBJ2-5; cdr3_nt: TGTGCCAGCAGTCGAGCGGGGGAGACCCAGTACTTC; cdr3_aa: CASSRAGETQYF
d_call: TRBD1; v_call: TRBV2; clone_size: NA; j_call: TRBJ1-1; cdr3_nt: TGTGCCAGCAGTCGACTGGGACAGATCGGTCCTGAAGCTTTCTTT; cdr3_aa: CASSRLGQIGPEAFF
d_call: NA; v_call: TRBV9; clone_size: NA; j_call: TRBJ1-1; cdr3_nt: TGTGCCAGCAGTGGGGGGTCGAACACTGAAGCTTTCTTT; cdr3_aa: CASSGGSNTEAFF
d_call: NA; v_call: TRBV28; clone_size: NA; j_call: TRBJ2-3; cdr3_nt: TGTGCCAGCAGTGCTCCCGGAGAGCGCGCTACGCAGTATTTT; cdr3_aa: CASSAPGERATQYF
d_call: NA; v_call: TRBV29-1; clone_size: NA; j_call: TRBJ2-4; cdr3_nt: TGCAGCGTTAGGGAGGACATTCAGTACTTC; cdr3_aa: CSVREDIQYF
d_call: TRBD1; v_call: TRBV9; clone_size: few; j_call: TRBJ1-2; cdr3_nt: TGTGCCAGCAGCGTAGAGGGACAGGGCCAGGGAGGCTACACCTTC; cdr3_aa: CASSVEGQGQGGYTF
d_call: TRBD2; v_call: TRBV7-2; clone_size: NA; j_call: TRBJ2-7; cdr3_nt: TGTGCCAGCAGCTTAGCAGGACTAGCGGGAGGGGGTAACGAGCAGTACTTC; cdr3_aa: CASSLAGLAGGGNEQYF
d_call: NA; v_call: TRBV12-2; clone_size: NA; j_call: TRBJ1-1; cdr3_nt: TGTGCAAGTCGTTTAAGACGGCCCCCCCCGGGGGCTTTCTTT; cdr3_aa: CASRLRRPPPGAFF
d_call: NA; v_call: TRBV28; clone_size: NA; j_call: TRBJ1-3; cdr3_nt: TGTGCCAGCAGTTTAACCCAGGGCTCGAGCTCTGGAAACACCATATATTTT; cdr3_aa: CASSLTQGSSSGNTIYF
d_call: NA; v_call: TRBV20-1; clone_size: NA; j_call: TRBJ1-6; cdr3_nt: TGCAGTGCTAGTCTCGCGGGTTCACCCCTCCACTTT; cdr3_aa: CSASLAGSPLHF
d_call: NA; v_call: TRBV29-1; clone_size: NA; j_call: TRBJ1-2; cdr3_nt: TGCAGCGTTGAAGATCGGGAGAAGATGGACTATGGCTACACCTTC; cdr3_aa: CSVEDREKMDYGYTF
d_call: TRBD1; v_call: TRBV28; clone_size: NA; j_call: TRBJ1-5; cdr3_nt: TGTGCCAGCAGTCAACCCGGACAGGGTCACCAGCCCCAGCATTTT; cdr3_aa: CASSQPGQGHQPQHF
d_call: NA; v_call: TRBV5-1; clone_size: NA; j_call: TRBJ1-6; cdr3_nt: TGCGCCAGCGGCTACAGGGAATCCTATAATTCACCCCTCCACTTT; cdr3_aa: CASGYRESYNSPLHF
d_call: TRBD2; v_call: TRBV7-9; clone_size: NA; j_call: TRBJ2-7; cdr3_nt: TGTGCCAGCAGCCCGGGACTAGCCATGGACGAGCAGTACTTC; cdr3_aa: CASSPGLAMDEQYF
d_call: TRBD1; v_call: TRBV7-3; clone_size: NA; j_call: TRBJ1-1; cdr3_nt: TGTGCCAGCAGCGGGACAGGGCTCGGCACTGAAGCTTTCTTT; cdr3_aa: CASSGTGLGTEAFF
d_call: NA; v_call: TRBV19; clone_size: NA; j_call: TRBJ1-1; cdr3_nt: TGTGCCAGTAGTATGGAGGGAACAGGTCAAAACACTGAAGCTTTCTTT; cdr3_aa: CASSMEGTGQNTEAFF
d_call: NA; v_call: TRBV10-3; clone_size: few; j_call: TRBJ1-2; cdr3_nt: TGTGCCATCACCGGGACAAATCCCAACTATGGCTACACCTTC; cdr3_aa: CAITGTNPNYGYTF
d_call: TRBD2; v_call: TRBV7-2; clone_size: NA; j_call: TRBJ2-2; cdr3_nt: TGTGCCAGCAGCCTTATAGCTCTAGCGGGAGGAGTCACCGGGGAGCTGTTTTTT; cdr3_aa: CASSLIALAGGVTGELFF
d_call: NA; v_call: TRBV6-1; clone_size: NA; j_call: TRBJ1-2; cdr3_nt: TGTGCCAGCAGTGAAGCGACCCAGGGGATAATCTATGGCTACACCTTC; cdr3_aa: CASSEATQGIIYGYTF
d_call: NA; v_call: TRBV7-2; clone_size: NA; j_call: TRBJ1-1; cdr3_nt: TGTGCCAGCAGCTCCGGACAGACGAACACTGAAGCTTTCTTT; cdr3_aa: CASSSGQTNTEAFF
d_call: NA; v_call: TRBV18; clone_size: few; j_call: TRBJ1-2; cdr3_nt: TGTGCCAGCTCGCCAGACACAGATGGCTACACCTTC; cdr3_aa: CASSPDTDGYTF
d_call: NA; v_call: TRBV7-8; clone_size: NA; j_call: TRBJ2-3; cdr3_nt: TGTGCCAGCAGCTTGTTCAGGGAGGCATCCACAGATACGCAGTATTTT; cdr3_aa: CASSLFREASTDTQYF